The rows below give T cell receptor beta chains drawn from one sample of a study of shared clonotypes between healthy human individuals. Libraries were prepared by immunoSEQ multiplex PCR; TCRdb keeps only in-frame clonotypes and omits some of them. The repertoire holds about 600,000 clones, around 95% seen once, with 0.09% to 0.13% in the top ten. The sequenced sample was naive CD8+ T cells sorted from blood. These receptors were taken from a woman aged 25 to 39 in good health. Each CDR3 is given with its conserved first and last residue. A D gene is named only where the DNA matches it firmly. Where a row states a size, it is once, few, many or the class of an expanded clone; other rows omit it.

abundance,v_gene,d_gene,j_gene,CDR3aa,CDR3nt
NA,TRBV5-8,NA,TRBJ2-7,CASSNMGYEQYF,TGTGCCAGCAGCAACATGGGGTACGAGCAGTACTTC
NA,TRBV28,NA,TRBJ2-1,CASTWGNEQFF,TGTGCCAGCACTTGGGGCAATGAGCAGTTCTTC
NA,TRBV6-1,NA,TRBJ1-4,CASSEALRVEGEKLFF,TGTGCCAGCAGTGAAGCGCTTCGAGTAGAGGGAGAAAAACTGTTTTTT
NA,TRBV28,NA,TRBJ1-4,CASSFRLNEKLFF,TGTGCCAGCAGTTTCAGGCTTAATGAAAAACTGTTTTTT
NA,TRBV11-3,NA,TRBJ2-3,CASSSGADTQYF,TGTGCCAGCAGCTCGGGTGCAGATACGCAGTATTTT
once,TRBV4-1,NA,TRBJ1-5,CASSQVTGGGQPQHF,TGCGCCAGCAGCCAAGTAACGGGGGGCGGGCAGCCCCAGCATTTT
NA,TRBV25-1,TRBD1,TRBJ1-2,CASSEGQGANYGYTF,TGTGCCAGCAGTGAGGGACAGGGGGCTAACTATGGCTACACCTTC
NA,TRBV25-1,NA,TRBJ2-1,CASSEFGYNEQFF,TGTGCCAGCAGTGAATTTGGCTACAATGAGCAGTTCTTC
NA,TRBV7-9,NA,TRBJ2-3,CASSLELHVKLRDTQYF,TGTGCCAGCAGCTTAGAGCTACACGTGAAGTTGAGGGATACGCAGTATTTT
NA,TRBV28,NA,TRBJ1-2,CASSRDELYGYTF,TGTGCCAGCAGCCGCGATGAGCTCTATGGCTACACCTTC
NA,TRBV15,TRBD1,TRBJ1-4,CATSSPPGQGDEKLFF,TGTGCCACCAGCAGCCCCCCGGGGCAGGGGGACGAAAAACTGTTTTTT
NA,TRBV9,TRBD2,TRBJ2-1,CASSVGGGRGNEQFF,TGTGCCAGCAGCGTAGGTGGCGGGAGGGGTAATGAGCAGTTCTTC
NA,TRBV9,NA,TRBJ1-4,CASRGGEDNEKLFF,TGTGCCAGCAGAGGGGGAGAGGATAATGAAAAACTGTTTTTT
NA,TRBV29-1,NA,TRBJ1-1,CSVPDMNTEAFF,TGCAGCGTTCCGGACATGAACACTGAAGCTTTCTTT
NA,TRBV5-1,TRBD1,TRBJ1-2,CASSLGDGTGFYGYTF,TGCGCCAGCAGCTTGGGGGATGGGACAGGATTCTATGGCTACACCTTC
once,TRBV7-9,NA,TRBJ2-3,CASSLSPADSTDTQYF,TGTGCCAGCAGCCTATCACCCGCCGACAGCACAGATACGCAGTATTTT
NA,TRBV27,TRBD1,TRBJ2-7,CASSLRTGGYYEQYF,TGTGCCAGCAGTCTCAGGACAGGGGGCTACTACGAGCAGTACTTC
NA,TRBV6-5,NA,TRBJ2-5,CASSYSNEGTETQYF,TGTGCCAGCAGTTACTCGAACGAGGGAACGGAGACCCAGTACTTC
NA,TRBV9,TRBD2,TRBJ2-1,CASSGGTSAYNEQFF,TGTGCCAGCAGTGGGGGGACTAGCGCCTACAATGAGCAGTTCTTC
NA,TRBV29-1,NA,TRBJ2-2,CSVLRLNTGELFF,TGCAGCGTCCTAAGACTGAACACCGGGGAGCTGTTTTTT
NA,TRBV28,NA,TRBJ2-5,CASSPGWESETQYF,TGTGCCAGCAGTCCCGGGTGGGAGTCAGAGACCCAGTACTTC
NA,TRBV5-4,TRBD1,TRBJ1-1,CASSLTGGPEAFF,TGTGCCAGCAGCTTGACAGGGGGCCCTGAAGCTTTCTTT
NA,TRBV7-3,TRBD1,TRBJ2-7,CASSLGTGSGYEQYF,TGTGCCAGCAGCTTAGGGACAGGGTCAGGCTACGAGCAGTACTTC
NA,TRBV6-5,TRBD2,TRBJ2-7,CASSYSAGTRLYEQYF,TGTGCCAGCAGTTACTCTGCCGGGACTAGACTATACGAGCAGTACTTC
NA,TRBV6-1,NA,TRBJ2-3,CASSVQGGGATDTQYF,TGTGCCAGCAGTGTTCAGGGGGGTGGTGCAACAGATACGCAGTATTTT
NA,TRBV28,NA,TRBJ1-5,CASDDGPNQPQHF,TGTGCCAGCGATGACGGTCCCAATCAGCCCCAGCATTTT
NA,TRBV5-1,TRBD2,TRBJ2-1,CASSLLAGGSYNEQFF,TGCGCCAGCAGCTTACTAGCGGGAGGGTCCTACAATGAGCAGTTCTTC